This TCR beta chain was identified during a study of shared clonotypes between healthy human individuals. For every subset, genomic DNA was evenly distributed across several immunoSEQ plates. When replicate PCRs were run on unsorted PBMC, they used 250 to 300 ng DNA, some 33,000 T cell genomes. Some clones are missing from TCRdb's copy, which holds only in-frame ones; the method was immunoSEQ multiplex PCR. The repertoire holds 400,000 to 500,000 clones, 65% to 80% seen once, with approximately 12% in the top ten. Looked up from germline, CDR1 is LGHNA and CDR2 is YNFKEQ. The CDR3 covers 16 residues. With 0 bases removed from V and 0 bases from J, the gap between germline ends came to 9 bases. Donors included only healthy HIV-negative adults lacking recent acute infections or vaccinations. This clone was recorded once.

Material for sequencing was PBMCs. The chain carries TRBV4-2 and TRBJ2-1; D remains ambiguous. This receptor was taken from a woman aged 40 to 50 in good health. Some clones in this sample may be carry-over from other donors' samples. The CDR3 spells CASSQEERVSYNEQFF. The CDR3 DNA reads TGTGCCAGCAGCCAAGAGGAACGCGTCTCCTACAATGAGCAGTTCTTC.